This TCR beta chain is from a study of blood T cell repertoires in COVID-19. Turning to the study itself: The United States, Italy and Spain supplied acute and convalescent COVID-19 samples. From T cells, B-cell-depleted T cells, or PBMCs came the material, which was cDNA or gDNA.

Germline assignment: CDR1 LNHDA and CDR2 SQIVND (reference sequence). V trimming: 4 bases; J trimming: 3 bases; junction bases outside the gene matches: 5. There are 15 residues in the CDR3. Authors' processing steps: From reference gene primer amplification, estimates of nucleated cell counts were derived. Only in-frame clones appear in the TCRdb table, and some are missing; sequencing was by immunoSEQ multiplex PCR. V, J and clone size were drawn from that table, and D and trimming were deduced from the DNA. Counted here are 68,000 or so clones, around nine tenths occurring once; the ten biggest clones make up roughly 2.4%.

This sequence joins TRBV19 and TRBJ1-4; 7 bases are a match to TRBD1. The TCR sequence derives from a human donor in a cohort sampled during active COVID-19. Material for sequencing was peripheral blood. The CDR3 region is CASSTWTGSNEKLFF. CDR3 in DNA: TGTGCCAGTAGTACTTGGACAGGCTCTAATGAAAAACTGTTTTTT. Full variable domain (missing parts from reference TRBV19 and TRBJ1-4): DGGITQSPKYLFRKEGQNVTLSCEQNLNHDAMYWYRQDPGQGLRLIYYSQIVNDFQKGDIAEGYSVSREKKESFPLTVTSAQKNPTAFYLCASSTWTGSNEKLFFGSGTQLSVL.